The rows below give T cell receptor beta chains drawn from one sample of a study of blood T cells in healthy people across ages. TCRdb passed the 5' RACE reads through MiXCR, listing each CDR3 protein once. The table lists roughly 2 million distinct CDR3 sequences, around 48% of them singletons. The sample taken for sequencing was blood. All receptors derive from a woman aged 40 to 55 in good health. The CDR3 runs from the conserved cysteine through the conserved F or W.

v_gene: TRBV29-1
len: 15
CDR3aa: CSVDPKGALGFGYTF

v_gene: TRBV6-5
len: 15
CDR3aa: CASSTLQGLGTEAFF

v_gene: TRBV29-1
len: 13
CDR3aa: CSVEEQDYTEAFF

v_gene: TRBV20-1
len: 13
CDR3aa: CSAFFGGQETQYF

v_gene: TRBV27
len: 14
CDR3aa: CASSRTGQGKGYTF

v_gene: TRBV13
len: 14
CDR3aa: CASSFGGANSPLHF

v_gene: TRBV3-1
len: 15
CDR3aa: CASSHPAPGQDEQFF

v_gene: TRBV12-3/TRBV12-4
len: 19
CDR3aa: CASSFRLAGGPVFYNEQFF

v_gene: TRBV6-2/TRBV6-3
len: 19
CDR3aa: CASSYSKGRLDGATDTQYF

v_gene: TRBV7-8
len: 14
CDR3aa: CASSTGTENTEAFF

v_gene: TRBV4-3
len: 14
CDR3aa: CASSQDPLAYEQYF

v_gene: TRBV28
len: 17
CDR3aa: CASSTYGEGGGPHGYTF

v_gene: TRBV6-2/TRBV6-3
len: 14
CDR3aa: CASSYAGSKNIQYF

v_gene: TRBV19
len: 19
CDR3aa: CASSIDPRQGASGANVLTF

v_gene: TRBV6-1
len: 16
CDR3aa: CASSPLVAGSTDTQYF

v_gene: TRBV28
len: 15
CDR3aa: CASAAPSELTDTQYF

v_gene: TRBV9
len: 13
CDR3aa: CASNGPGNEKLFF

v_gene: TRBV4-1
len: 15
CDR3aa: CASSQLQGYFNEQFF

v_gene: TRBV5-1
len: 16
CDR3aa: CASSLGPNTPNTEAFF

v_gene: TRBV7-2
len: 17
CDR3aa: CASSLAGGQVSSYEQYF

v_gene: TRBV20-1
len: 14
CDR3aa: CSARDLPSTDTQYF

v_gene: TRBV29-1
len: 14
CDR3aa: CSVERQSSYNEQFF

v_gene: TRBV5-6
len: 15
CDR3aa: CASSSGTGSLGEQFF

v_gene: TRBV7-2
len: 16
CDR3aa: CASSFRLAGGRDTQYF

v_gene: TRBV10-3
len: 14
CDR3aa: CAISERGEYNEQFF

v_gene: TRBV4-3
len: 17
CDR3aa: CASSLETTSGRGYEQFF

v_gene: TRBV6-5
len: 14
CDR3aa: CASRAQGSNYGYTF

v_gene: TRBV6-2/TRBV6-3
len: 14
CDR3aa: CASSYSTASYGYTF

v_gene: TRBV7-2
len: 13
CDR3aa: CASSFYSSDTQYF

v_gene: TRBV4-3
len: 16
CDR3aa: CASSQDAAGGTDTQYF

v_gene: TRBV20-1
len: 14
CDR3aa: CSARAPGHQETQYF

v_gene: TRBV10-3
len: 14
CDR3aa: CAISEGILGNEQFF

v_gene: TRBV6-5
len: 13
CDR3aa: CASSYSGGAEQYF

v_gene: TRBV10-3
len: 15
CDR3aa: CAISDYREDQETQYF

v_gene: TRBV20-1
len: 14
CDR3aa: CSARRDGAGQPQHF

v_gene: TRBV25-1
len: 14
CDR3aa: CASSESSRDGGYTF

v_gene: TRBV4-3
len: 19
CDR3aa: CASSQDLGTGSLASGIQYF

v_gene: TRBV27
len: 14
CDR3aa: CASSPWTGQETQYF

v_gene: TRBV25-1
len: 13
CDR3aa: CASSAQGREKLFF

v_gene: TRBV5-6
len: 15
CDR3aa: CASSFPELSTDTQYF

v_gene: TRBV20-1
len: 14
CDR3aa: CSGKGGRNTDTQYF

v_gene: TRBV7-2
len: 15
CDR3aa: CASSLDSTVQETQYF

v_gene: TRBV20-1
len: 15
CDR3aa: CSAGETWTVNYGYTF